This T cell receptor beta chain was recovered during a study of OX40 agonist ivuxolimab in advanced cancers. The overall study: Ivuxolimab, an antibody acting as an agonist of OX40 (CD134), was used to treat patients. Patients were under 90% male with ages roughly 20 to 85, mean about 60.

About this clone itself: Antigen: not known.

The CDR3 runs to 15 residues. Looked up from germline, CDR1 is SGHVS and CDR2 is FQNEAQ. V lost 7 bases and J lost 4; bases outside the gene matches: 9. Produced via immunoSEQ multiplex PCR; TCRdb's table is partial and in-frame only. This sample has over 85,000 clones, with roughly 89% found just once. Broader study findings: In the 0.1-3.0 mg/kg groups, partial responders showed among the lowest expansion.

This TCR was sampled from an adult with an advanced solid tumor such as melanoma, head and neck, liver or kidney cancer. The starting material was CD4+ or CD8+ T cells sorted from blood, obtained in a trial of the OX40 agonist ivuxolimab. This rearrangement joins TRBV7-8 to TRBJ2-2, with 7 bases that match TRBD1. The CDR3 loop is CASTTGQGVTGELFF. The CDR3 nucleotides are TGTGCCAGCACCACCGGGCAGGGGGTCACCGGGGAGCTGTTTTTT.